This TCR beta chain originates from a study of CD8+CD57+ T cells in acquired aplastic anemia. Study in general: Sorted CD4+ and CD8+ cells gave an average of around 3.1 ug of DNA.

This clonotype appeared a single time. The antigen is unknown. From germline, CDR1 is MNHNS and CDR2 SASEGT. Trimming took 7 bases from V and 5 from J, leaving 18 bases between them. The CDR3 totals 14 residues. Findings of the study overall: The study found no significant CD8+ Simpson's diversity difference between patients and controls. Overlapping CD8+ CDR3 repertoires of patients and controls contained around 30 shared sequences.

Genomic DNA, the template, was used for profiling of the TCR beta VDJ and CDR3. TCRdb reanalysed the reads using MiXCR and keeps one entry per CDR3 protein. The sample carries more than 250,000 distinct CDR3 sequences, roughly three fifths recorded once. This rearrangement joins TRBV6-1 to TRBJ2-7; either TRBD1 or TRBD2 may fit D (5 bases each). Sequences were obtained from sorted CD4+, CD8+, or CD8+CD57+ T cells (not recorded which) from PBMCs. This receptor was taken from a human donor with severe aplastic anemia or a healthy control (not recorded which). CDR3 sequence reads: CASNGTPGRHEQYF. The CDR3, as DNA: TGTGCCAGCAACGGGACCCCGGGTCGCCACGAGCAGTACTTC.